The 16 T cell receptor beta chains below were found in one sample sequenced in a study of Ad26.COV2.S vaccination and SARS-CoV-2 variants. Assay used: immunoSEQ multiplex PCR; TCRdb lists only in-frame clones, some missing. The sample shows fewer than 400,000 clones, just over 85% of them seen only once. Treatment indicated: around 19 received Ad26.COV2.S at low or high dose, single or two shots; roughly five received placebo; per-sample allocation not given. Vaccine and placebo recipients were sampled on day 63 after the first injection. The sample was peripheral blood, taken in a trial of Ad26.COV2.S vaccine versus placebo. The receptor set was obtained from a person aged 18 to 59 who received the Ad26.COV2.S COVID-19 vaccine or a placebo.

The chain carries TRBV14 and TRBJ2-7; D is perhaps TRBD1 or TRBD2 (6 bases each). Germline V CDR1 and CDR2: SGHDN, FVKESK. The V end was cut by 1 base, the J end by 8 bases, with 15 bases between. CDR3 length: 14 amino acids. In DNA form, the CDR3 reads TGTGCCAGCAGCCAAGTCGGGGGCACCTTTCAGCAGTACTTC. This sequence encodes CASSQVGGTFQQYF.

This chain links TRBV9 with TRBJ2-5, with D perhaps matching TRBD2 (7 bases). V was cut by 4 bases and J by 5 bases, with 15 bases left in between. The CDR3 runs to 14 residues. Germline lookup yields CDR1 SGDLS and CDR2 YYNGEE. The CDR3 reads CASSPRGGWETQYF. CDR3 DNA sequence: TGTGCCAGCAGCCCGAGGGGGGGATGGGAGACCCAGTACTTC. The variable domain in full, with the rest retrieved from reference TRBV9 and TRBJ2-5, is DSGVTQTPKHLITATGQRVTLRCSPRSGDLSVYWYQQSLDQGLQFLIQYYNGEERAKGNILERFSAQQFPDLHSELNLSSLELGDSALYFCASSPRGGWETQYFGPGTRLLVL.

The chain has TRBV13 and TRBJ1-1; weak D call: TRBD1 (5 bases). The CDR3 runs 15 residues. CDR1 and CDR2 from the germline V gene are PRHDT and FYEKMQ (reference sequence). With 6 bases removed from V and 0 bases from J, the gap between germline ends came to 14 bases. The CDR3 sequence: CASRVRGGMNTEAFF. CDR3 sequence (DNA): TGTGCCAGCAGAGTACGGGGCGGGATGAACACTGAAGCTTTCTTT. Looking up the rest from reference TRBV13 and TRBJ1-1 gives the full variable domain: AAGVIQSPRHLIKEKRETATLKCYPIPRHDTVYWYQQGPGQDPQFLISFYEKMQSDKGSIPDRFSAQQFSDYHSELNMSSLELGDSALYFCASRVRGGMNTEAFFGQGTRLTVV.

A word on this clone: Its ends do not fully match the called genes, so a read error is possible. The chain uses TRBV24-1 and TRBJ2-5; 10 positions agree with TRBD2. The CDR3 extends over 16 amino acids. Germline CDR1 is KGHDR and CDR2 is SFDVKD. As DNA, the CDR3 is TGTGCCACCAGTGATTCGAGCTTAGCGGGGGGCCCCATTTTGCACTTC. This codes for CATSDSSLAGGPILHF.

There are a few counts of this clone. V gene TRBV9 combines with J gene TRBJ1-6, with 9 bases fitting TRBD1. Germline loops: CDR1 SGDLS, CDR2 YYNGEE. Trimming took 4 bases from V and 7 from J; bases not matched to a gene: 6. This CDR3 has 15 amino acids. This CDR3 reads CASSPKDRGNSPLHF. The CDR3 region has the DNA TGTGCCAGCAGCCCCAAGGACAGGGGCAATTCACCCCTCCACTTT.

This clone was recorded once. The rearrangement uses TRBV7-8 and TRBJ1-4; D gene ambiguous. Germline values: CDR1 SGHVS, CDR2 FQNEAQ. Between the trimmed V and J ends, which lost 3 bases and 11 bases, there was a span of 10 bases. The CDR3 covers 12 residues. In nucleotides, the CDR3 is TGTGCCAGCAGCTTGCAGTTCGGCAAACTGTTTTTT. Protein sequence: CASSLQFGKLFF.

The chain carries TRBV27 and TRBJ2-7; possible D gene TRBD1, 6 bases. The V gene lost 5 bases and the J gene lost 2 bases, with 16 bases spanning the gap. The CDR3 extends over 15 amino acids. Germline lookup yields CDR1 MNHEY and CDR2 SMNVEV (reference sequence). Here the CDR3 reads CASSPSGARTYEQYF. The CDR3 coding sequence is TGTGCCAGCAGTCCCTCAGGGGCCCGGACCTACGAGCAGTACTTC.

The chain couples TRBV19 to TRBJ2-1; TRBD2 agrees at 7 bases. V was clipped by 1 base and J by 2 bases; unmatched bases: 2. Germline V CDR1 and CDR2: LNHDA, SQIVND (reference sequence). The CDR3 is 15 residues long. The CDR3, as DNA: TGTGCCAGTAGTATAGCGGGGGGTCCCTACAATGAGCAGTTCTTC. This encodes CASSIAGGPYNEQFF.

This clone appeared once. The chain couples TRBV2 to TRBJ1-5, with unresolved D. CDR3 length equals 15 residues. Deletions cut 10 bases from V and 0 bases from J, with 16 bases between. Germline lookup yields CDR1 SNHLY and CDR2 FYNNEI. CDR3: CATSGYRTSNQPQHF. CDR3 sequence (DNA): TGTGCCACCAGCGGATACAGAACTAGCAATCAGCCCCAGCATTTT.

CDR3: CASSQTFTNEQFF. CDR3 nucleotide sequence: TGTGCCAGCAGCCAGACCTTTACTAATGAGCAGTTCTTC. The V and J genes are TRBV3-1 (or the pseudogene TRBV3-2) and TRBJ2-1, with no clear D. Germline V gene data show CDR1 as LGHDT and CDR2 as YNNKEL (reference sequence). Trimming pared 3 bases from V and 7 bases from J, leaving 10 bases between. The CDR3 runs 13 residues.

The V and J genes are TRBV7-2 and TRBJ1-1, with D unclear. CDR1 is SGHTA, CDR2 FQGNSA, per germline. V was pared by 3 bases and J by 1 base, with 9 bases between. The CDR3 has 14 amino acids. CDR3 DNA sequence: TGTGCCAGCAGCTTCAGTCGCAGGAACACTGAAGCTTTCTTT. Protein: CASSFSRRNTEAFF.

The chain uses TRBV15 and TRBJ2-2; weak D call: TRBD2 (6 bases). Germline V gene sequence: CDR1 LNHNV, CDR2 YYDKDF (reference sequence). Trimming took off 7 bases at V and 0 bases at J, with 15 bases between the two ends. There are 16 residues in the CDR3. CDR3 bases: TGTGCCACCATGACCGGGGACTGGCCGAACACCGGGGAGCTGTTTTTT. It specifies CATMTGDWPNTGELFF. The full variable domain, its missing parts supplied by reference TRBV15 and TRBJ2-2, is DAMVIQNPRYQVTQFGKPVTLSCSQTLNHNVMYWYQQKSSQAPKLLFHYYDKDFNNEADTPDNFQSRRPNTSFCFLDIRSPGLGDTAMYLCATMTGDWPNTGELFFGEGSRLTVL.

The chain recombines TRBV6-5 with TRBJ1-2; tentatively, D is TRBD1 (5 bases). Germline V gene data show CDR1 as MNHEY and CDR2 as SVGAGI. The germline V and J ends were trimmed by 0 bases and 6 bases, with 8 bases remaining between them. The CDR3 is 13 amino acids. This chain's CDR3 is CASSYSGRDGYTF. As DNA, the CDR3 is TGTGCCAGCAGTTACTCAGGCAGGGATGGCTACACCTTC.

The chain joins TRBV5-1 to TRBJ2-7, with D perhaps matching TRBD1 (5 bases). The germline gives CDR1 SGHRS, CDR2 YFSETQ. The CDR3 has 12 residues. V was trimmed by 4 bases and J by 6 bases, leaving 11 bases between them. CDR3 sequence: CASSREGAEQYF. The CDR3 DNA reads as TGCGCCAGCAGCCGCGAAGGGGCCGAGCAGTACTTC. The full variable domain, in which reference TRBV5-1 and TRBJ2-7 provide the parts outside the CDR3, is KAGVTQTPRYLIKTRGQQVTLSCSPISGHRSVSWYQQTPGQGLQFLFEYFSETQRNKGNFPGRFSGRQFSNSRSEMNVSTLELGDSALYLCASSREGAEQYFGPGTRLTVT.

The CDR3 region has the DNA TGTGCCTGGGCGGGACAGGGGGGTAGTGAAGCTTTCTTT. Translated, it gives CAWAGQGGSEAFF. The rearrangement uses TRBV30 and TRBJ1-1; 11 nucleotides match TRBD1. The CDR3 consists of 13 residues. V shed 5 bases and J 7 bases; nucleotides not matched to a gene: 6. Germline-derived CDR1 and CDR2 are GTSNPN and SVGIG (reference sequence).

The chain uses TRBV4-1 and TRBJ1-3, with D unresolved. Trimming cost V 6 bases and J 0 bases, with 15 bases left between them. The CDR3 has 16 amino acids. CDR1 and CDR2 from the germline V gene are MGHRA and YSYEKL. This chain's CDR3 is CASRNSGPSSGNTIYF. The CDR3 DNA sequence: TGCGCCAGCAGGAATTCCGGTCCGAGCTCTGGAAACACCATATATTTT.